These T cell receptor delta chains were read from a single sample in a study of gamma-delta T cells after stem cell transplantation. TCRdb reanalysed the RT-PCR reads with CATT. The table records roughly 12,000 delta-chain clones, 38% of them present only once. Sample: gamma-delta T cells. Every receptor here comes from a human donor. It is not recorded whose cells these are; they may come from a transplant donor. The CDR3 runs from the conserved cysteine through the conserved F or W. The order of the fields is V gene, D gene, J gene, clone size, CDR3 protein, CDR3 DNA. A D gene is named only where the DNA matches it firmly. Clone sizes are given selectively: once, few, many, or a class where the clone is expanded.

v_gene: TRDV2; d_gene: TRDD3; j_gene: TRDJ3; abundance: .; CDR3aa: CACDTVGDSWDTRQMFF; CDR3nt: TGTGCCTGTGACACCGTGGGGGACTCCTGGGACACCCGACAGATGTTTTTC
v_gene: TRDV1; d_gene: TRDD3; j_gene: TRDJ1; abundance: .; CDR3aa: CALGVPGHRLPNWGIRKTDELIF; CDR3nt: TGTGCTCTTGGGGTCCCTGGGCATAGGCTGCCTAACTGGGGGATACGGAAAACCGATGAACTCATCTTT
v_gene: TRDV2; d_gene: .; j_gene: TRDJ1; abundance: .; CDR3aa: CACDTGGDWKYTDKLIF; CDR3nt: TGTGCCTGTGACACCGGGGGGGACTGGAAGTACACCGATAAACTCATCTTT
v_gene: TRDV1; d_gene: .; j_gene: TRDJ1; abundance: .; CDR3aa: CALGPTVGGFCTDKLIF; CDR3nt: TGTGCTCTTGGGCCGACGGTCGGCGGCTTTTGCACCGATAAACTCATCTTC
v_gene: TRDV1; d_gene: .; j_gene: TRDJ2; abundance: .; CDR3aa: CALGAISWIGYNLPTAQLFF; CDR3nt: TGTGCTCTTGGGGCGATATCCTGGATCGGTTATAACCTCCCGACAGCACAACTCTTCTTT
v_gene: TRDV1; d_gene: TRDD3; j_gene: TRDJ1; abundance: few; CDR3aa: CALGERLKLVLGEGYTDKLIF; CDR3nt: TGTGCTCTTGGGGAACGGTTGAAGCTAGTACTGGGGGAGGGATACACCGATAAACTCATCTTT
v_gene: TRDV1; d_gene: TRDD3; j_gene: TRDJ1; abundance: few; CDR3aa: CALGELGPFWGILEYTDKLIF; CDR3nt: TGTGCTCTTGGGGAACTGGGCCCATTCTGGGGGATTCTTGAGTACACCGATAAACTCATCTTT
v_gene: TRDV1; d_gene: TRDD3; j_gene: TRDJ1; abundance: .; CDR3aa: CALGEVLPTRATGGYVFSSETDKLIF; CDR3nt: TGTGCTCTTGGGGAAGTCCTTCCTACGAGGGCCACTGGGGGATACGTTTTTTCTTCTGAGACCGATAAACTCATCTTT
v_gene: TRDV2; d_gene: TRDD3; j_gene: TRDJ3; abundance: few; CDR3aa: CACDKYWGTWDTRQMFF; CDR3nt: TGTGCCTGTGACAAGTACTGGGGGACCTGGGACACCCGACAGATGTTTTTC
v_gene: TRDV1; d_gene: TRDD3; j_gene: TRDJ1; abundance: .; CDR3aa: CALGERCLINYYWGMNTDKLIF; CDR3nt: TGTGCTCTTGGGGAACGTTGCCTTATAAATTACTACTGGGGGATGAACACCGATAAACTCATCTTT
v_gene: TRDV1; d_gene: TRDD3; j_gene: TRDJ1; abundance: .; CDR3aa: CALGEALLRNWGTHTDNLIF; CDR3nt: TGTGCTCTTGGGGAAGCCCTCCTACGGAACTGGGGGACGCACACCGATAACCTCATCTTT
v_gene: TRDV1; d_gene: .; j_gene: TRDJ1; abundance: .; CDR3aa: CAIGPSYYWGPSYTDKLIF; CDR3nt: TGTGCTATTGGTCCTTCCTACTACTGGGGGCCCTCGTACACCGATAAACTCATCTTT
v_gene: TRDV2; d_gene: .; j_gene: TRDJ1; abundance: .; CDR3aa: CACDTPRLGQTDKLIF; CDR3nt: TGTGCCTGTGACACCCCGAGACTGGGTCAGACCGATAAACTCATCTTT
v_gene: TRDV2; d_gene: .; j_gene: TRDJ3; abundance: .; CDR3aa: CACDVVPSSWDTRQMFF; CDR3nt: TGTGCCTGTGACGTGGTCCCTAGCTCCTGGGACACCCGACAGATGTTTTTC
v_gene: TRDV1; d_gene: TRDD3; j_gene: TRDJ1; abundance: .; CDR3aa: CALGEGEIGGYPDTDKLIF; CDR3nt: TGTGCTCTTGGGGAGGGAGAAATTGGGGGATACCCGGACACCGATAAACTCATCTTT
v_gene: TRDV2; d_gene: .; j_gene: TRDJ2; abundance: .; CDR3aa: CACVPFPYWVVPAQLFF; CDR3nt: TGTGCCTGTGTCCCCTTCCCGTACTGGGTGGTGCCGGCACAACTCTTCTTT
v_gene: TRDV3; d_gene: .; j_gene: TRDJ1; abundance: medium-sized; CDR3aa: CAFPHVTGRYTDKLIF; CDR3nt: TGTGCCTTTCCCCATGTTACTGGCCGGTACACCGATAAACTCATCTTT
v_gene: TRDV1; d_gene: TRDD3; j_gene: TRDJ1; abundance: few; CDR3aa: CALGELAIFGLPTIYWGIRSSDKLIF; CDR3nt: TGTGCTCTTGGGGAACTAGCTATATTCGGGCTTCCTACGATATACTGGGGGATACGCAGCAGCGATAAACTCATCTTT
v_gene: TRDV2; d_gene: TRDD3; j_gene: TRDJ3; abundance: .; CDR3aa: CACDTVLGDPLPTRQMFF; CDR3nt: TGTGCCTGTGACACCGTCCTGGGGGATCCCCTACCCACCCGACAGATGTTTTTC
v_gene: TRDV2; d_gene: TRDD3; j_gene: TRDJ3; abundance: few; CDR3aa: CACDLVLGPPRDWDTRQMFF; CDR3nt: TGTGCCTGTGACCTCGTACTGGGGCCTCCGCGGGACTGGGACACCCGACAGATGTTTTTC
v_gene: TRDV1; d_gene: TRDD3; j_gene: TRDJ1; abundance: few; CDR3aa: CALGETIFLSGGTVTGDKLIF; CDR3nt: TGTGCTCTTGGGGAAACAATTTTCCTATCTGGGGGAACGGTAACCGGCGATAAACTCATCTTT
v_gene: TRDV1; d_gene: TRDD3; j_gene: TRDJ1; abundance: .; CDR3aa: CALGDLLGDETDKLIF; CDR3nt: TGTGCTCTTGGGGATCTCCTGGGGGATGAGACCGATAAACTCATCTTT
v_gene: TRAV29/DV5; d_gene: TRDD3; j_gene: TRDJ1; abundance: .; CDR3aa: CAASAPLRGIPPSGTDKLIF; CDR3nt: TGTGCAGCAAGCGCGCCACTACGCGGGATACCTCCATCGGGGACCGATAAACTCATCTTT
v_gene: TRDV3; d_gene: TRDD3; j_gene: TRDJ1; abundance: few; CDR3aa: CAFSGLRLEYWGIVYTDKLIF; CDR3nt: TGTGCCTTTTCGGGTCTACGACTTGAATACTGGGGGATAGTGTACACCGATAAACTCATCTTT
v_gene: TRDV2; d_gene: TRDD3; j_gene: TRDJ2; abundance: medium-sized; CDR3aa: CACDILGEALTAQLFF; CDR3nt: TGTGCCTGTGACATACTGGGGGAAGCTTTGACAGCACAACTCTTCTTT
v_gene: TRDV2; d_gene: TRDD3; j_gene: TRDJ3; abundance: few; CDR3aa: CACDTGSGGYFGSWDTRQMFF; CDR3nt: TGTGCCTGTGACACCGGGTCTGGGGGATATTTCGGCTCCTGGGACACCCGACAGATGTTTTTC
v_gene: TRDV2; d_gene: .; j_gene: TRDJ3; abundance: .; CDR3aa: CACDTRNGLLLSCDIRPMFF; CDR3nt: TGTGCCTGTGACACCCGCAATGGGCTACTCCTCTCCTGTGACATCCGCCCGATGTTTTTC
v_gene: TRDV3; d_gene: TRDD3; j_gene: TRDJ1; abundance: few; CDR3aa: CAFVGDPPIPHKLIF; CDR3nt: TGTGCCTTTGTGGGGGATCCCCCAATTCCCCATAAACTCATCTTT
v_gene: TRDV3; d_gene: .; j_gene: TRDJ1; abundance: few; CDR3aa: CAFIGGNTDKLIF; CDR3nt: TGTGCCTTTATCGGGGGGAACACCGATAAACTCATCTTT
v_gene: TRDV3; d_gene: .; j_gene: TRDJ3; abundance: .; CDR3aa: CAFSTGGFSWYTRQMFF; CDR3nt: TGTGCCTTCAGTACTGGTGGATTCTCCTGGTACACCCGACAGATGTTTTTC
v_gene: TRDV1; d_gene: TRDD3; j_gene: TRDJ1; abundance: few; CDR3aa: CALGEPPYGAWGILGKARYDKLIF; CDR3nt: TGTGCTCTTGGGGAACCTCCCTACGGGGCATGGGGGATACTGGGGAAAGCGCGATACGATAAACTCATCTTT
v_gene: TRDV2; d_gene: TRDD3; j_gene: TRDJ3; abundance: .; CDR3aa: CACDLVLGEISSDTRQMFF; CDR3nt: TGTGCCTGTGACCTTGTACTGGGGGAAATCTCCTCGGACACCCGACAGATGTTTTTC